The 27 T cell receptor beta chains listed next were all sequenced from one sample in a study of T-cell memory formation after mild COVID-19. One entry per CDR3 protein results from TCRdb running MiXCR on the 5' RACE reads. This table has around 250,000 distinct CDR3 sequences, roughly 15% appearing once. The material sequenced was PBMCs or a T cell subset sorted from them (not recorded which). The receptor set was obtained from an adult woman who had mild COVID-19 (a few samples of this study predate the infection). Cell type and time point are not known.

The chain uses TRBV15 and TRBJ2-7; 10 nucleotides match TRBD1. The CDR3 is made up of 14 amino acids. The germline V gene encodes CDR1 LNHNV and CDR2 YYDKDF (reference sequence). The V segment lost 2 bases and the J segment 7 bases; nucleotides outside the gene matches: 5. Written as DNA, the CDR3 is TGTGCCACCAGCAGACGACAGGGGGCCGGAGAGCAGTACTTC. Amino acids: CATSRRQGAGEQYF. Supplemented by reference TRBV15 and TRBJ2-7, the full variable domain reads DAMVIQNPRYQVTQFGKPVTLSCSQTLNHNVMYWYQQKSSQAPKLLFHYYDKDFNNEADTPDNFQSRRPNTSFCFLDIRSPGLGDTAMYLCATSRRQGAGEQYFGPGTRLTVT.

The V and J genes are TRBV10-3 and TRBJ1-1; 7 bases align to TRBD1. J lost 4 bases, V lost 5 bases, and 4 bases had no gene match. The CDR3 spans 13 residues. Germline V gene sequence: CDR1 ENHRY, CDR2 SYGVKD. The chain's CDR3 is CAISPTGATEAFF. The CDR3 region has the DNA TGTGCCATCAGTCCAACAGGGGCCACTGAAGCTTTCTTT.

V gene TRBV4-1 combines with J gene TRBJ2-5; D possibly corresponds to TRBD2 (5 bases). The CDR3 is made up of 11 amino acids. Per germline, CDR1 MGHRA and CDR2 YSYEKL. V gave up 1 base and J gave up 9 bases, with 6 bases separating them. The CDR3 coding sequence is TGCGCCAGCAGCCAAGCCGGGGCCCAGTACTTC. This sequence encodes CASSQAGAQYF.

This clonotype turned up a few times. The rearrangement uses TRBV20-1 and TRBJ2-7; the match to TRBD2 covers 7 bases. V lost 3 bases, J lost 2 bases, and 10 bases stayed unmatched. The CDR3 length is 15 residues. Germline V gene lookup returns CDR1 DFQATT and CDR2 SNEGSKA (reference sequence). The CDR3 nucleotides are TGCAGTGCTAGTATGAGCGGGGATAGGACCTACGAGCAGTACTTC. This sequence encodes CSASMSGDRTYEQYF.

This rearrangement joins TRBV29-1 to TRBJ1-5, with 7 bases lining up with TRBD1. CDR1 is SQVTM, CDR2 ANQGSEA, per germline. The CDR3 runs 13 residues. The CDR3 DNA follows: TGCAGGGGGGAGGGACAGTGGCATCAGCCCCAGCATTTT. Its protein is CRGEGQWHQPQHF.

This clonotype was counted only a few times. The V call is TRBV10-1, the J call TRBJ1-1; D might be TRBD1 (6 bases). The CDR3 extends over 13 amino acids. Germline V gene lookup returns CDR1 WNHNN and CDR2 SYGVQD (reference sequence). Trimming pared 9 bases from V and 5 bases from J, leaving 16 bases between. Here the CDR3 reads CARKRRGRTEAFF. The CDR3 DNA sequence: TGCGCCAGAAAACGCAGGGGAAGGACTGAAGCTTTCTTT.

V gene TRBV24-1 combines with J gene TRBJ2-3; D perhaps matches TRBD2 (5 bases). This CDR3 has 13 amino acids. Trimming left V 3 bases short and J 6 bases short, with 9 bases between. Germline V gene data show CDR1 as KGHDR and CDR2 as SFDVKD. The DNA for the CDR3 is TGTGCCACCAGTGATAAGAGGGAGGATACGCAGTATTTT. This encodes CATSDKREDTQYF.

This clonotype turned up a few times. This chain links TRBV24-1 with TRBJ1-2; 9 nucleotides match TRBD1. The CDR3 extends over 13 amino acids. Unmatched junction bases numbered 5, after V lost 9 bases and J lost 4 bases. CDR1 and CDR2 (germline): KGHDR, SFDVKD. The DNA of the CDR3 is TGTGCCACCGGCACAGGGGGCGCCTATGGCTACACCTTC. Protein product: CATGTGGAYGYTF.

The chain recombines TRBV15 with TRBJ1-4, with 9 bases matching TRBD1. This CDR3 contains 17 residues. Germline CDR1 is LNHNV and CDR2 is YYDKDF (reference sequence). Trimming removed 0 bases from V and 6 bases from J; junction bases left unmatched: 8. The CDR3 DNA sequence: TGTGCCACCAGCAGAGAATCTGGCGGGACAGGGTATGAAAAACTGTTTTTT. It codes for CATSRESGGTGYEKLFF.

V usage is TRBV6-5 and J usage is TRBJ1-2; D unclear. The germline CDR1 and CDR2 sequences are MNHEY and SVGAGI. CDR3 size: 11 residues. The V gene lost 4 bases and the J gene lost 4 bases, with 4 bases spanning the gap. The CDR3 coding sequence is TGTGCCAGCAGTTCCGTCTATGGCTACACCTTC. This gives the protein CASSSVYGYTF.

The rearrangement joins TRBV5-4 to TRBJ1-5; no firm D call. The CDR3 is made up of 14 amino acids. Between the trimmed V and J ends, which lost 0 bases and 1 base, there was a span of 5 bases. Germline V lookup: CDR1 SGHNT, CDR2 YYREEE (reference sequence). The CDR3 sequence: CASSLGVSNQPQHF. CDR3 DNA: TGTGCCAGCAGCTTGGGGGTCAGCAATCAGCCCCAGCATTTT.

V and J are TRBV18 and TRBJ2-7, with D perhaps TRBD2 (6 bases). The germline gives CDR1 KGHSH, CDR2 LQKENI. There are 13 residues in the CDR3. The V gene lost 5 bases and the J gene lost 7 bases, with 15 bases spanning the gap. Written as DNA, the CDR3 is TGTGCCAGCTCAGGGGACTCCCCGGGGGAGCAGTACTTC. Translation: CASSGDSPGEQYF. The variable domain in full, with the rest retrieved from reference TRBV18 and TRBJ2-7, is NAGVMQNPRHLVRRRGQEARLRCSPMKGHSHVYWYRQLPEEGLKFMVYLQKENIIDESGMPKERFSAEFPKEGPSILRIQQVVRGDSAAYFCASSGDSPGEQYFGPGTRLTVT.

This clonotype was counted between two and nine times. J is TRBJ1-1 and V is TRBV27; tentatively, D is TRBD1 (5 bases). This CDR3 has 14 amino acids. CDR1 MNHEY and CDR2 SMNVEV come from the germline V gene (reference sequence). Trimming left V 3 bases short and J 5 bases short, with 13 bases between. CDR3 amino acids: CASSFGAPGTEAFF. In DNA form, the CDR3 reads TGTGCCAGCAGTTTCGGGGCCCCGGGGACTGAAGCTTTCTTT.

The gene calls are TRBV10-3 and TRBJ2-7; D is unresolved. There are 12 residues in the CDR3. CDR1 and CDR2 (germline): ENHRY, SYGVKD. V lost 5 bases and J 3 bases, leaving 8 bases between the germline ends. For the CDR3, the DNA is TGTGCCATCAGTCTGACGGACTACGAGCAGTACTTC. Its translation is CAISLTDYEQYF.

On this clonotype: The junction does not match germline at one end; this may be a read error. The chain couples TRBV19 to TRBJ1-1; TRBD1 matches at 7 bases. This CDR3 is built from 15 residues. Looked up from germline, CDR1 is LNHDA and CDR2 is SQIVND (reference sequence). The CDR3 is CASSIDGTANNEAFF. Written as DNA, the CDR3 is TGTGCCAGTAGTATAGATGGGACAGCGAACAATGAAGCTTTCTTT.

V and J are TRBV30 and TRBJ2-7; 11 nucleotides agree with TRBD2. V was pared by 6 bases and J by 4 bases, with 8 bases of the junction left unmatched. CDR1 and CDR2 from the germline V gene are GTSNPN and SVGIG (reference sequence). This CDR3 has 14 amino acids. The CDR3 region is CACQTSGSPYEQYF. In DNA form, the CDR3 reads TGTGCCTGTCAAACTAGCGGGAGTCCGTACGAGCAGTACTTC.

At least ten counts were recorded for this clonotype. DNA of the CDR3: TGTGCCAGCAGCTATTCCGGGGACAGCCCATACAATGAGCAGTTCTTC. Protein: CASSYSGDSPYNEQFF. The chain has TRBV7-6 and TRBJ2-1; 7 bases are a match to TRBD1. Germline assignment: CDR1 SGHVS and CDR2 FNYEAQ. CDR3 size: 16 residues. V shed 4 bases and J 4 bases; nucleotides not matched to a gene: 10.

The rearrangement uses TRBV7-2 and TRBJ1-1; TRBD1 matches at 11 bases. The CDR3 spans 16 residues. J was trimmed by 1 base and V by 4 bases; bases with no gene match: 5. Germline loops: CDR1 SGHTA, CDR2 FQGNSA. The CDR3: CASSSRDRGRNTEAFF. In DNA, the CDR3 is TGTGCCAGCAGCTCCCGGGACAGGGGGAGGAACACTGAAGCTTTCTTT.

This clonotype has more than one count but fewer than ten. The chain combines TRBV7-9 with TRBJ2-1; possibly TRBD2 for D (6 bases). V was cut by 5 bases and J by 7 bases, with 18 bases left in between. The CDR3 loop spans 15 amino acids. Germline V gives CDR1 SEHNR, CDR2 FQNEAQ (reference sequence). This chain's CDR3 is CASSPRAGGSNEQFF. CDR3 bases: TGTGCCAGCAGCCCCCGAGCCGGGGGTAGTAATGAGCAGTTCTTC.

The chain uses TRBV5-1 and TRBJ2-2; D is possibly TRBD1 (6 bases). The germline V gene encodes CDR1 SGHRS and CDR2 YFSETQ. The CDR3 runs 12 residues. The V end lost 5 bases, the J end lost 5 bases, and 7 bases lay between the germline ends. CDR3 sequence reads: CASRRGTGELFF. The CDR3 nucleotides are TGCGCCAGCAGGAGGGGGACCGGGGAGCTGTTTTTT. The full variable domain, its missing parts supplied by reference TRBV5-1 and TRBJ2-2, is KAGVTQTPRYLIKTRGQQVTLSCSPISGHRSVSWYQQTPGQGLQFLFEYFSETQRNKGNFPGRFSGRQFSNSRSEMNVSTLELGDSALYLCASRRGTGELFFGEGSRLTVL.

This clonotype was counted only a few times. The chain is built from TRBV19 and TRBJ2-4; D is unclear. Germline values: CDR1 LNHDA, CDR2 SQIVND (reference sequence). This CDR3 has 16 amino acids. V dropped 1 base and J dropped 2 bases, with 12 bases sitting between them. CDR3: CASSIGIGYTKNIQYF. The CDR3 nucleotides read TGTGCCAGTAGTATAGGGATTGGGTATACCAAAAACATTCAGTACTTC.

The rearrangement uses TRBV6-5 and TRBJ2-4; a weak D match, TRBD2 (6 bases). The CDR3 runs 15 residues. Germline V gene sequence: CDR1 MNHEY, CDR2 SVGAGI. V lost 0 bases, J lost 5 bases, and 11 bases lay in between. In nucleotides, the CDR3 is TGTGCCAGCAGTTACTCAGCCGGGAGTCAAAACATTCAGTACTTC. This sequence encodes CASSYSAGSQNIQYF.

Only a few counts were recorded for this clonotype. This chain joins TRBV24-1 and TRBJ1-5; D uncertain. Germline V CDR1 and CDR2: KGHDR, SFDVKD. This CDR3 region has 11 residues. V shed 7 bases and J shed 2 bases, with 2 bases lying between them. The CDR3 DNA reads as TGTGCCACCAGCCGCAATCAGCCCCAGCATTTT. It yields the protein CATSRNQPQHF.

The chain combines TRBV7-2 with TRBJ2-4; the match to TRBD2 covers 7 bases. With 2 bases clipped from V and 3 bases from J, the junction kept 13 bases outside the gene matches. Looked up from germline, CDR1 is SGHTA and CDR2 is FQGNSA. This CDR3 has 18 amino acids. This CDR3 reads CASSLIERAGDDKNIQYF. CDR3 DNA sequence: TGTGCCAGCAGCTTAATCGAAAGGGCGGGAGACGACAAAAACATTCAGTACTTC.

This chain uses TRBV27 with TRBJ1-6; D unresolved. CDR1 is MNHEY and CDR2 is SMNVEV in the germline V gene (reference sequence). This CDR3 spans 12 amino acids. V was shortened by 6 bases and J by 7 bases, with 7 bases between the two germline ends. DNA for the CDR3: TGTGCCAGCAGAAACGGGAATTCACCCCTCCACTTT. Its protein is CASRNGNSPLHF.

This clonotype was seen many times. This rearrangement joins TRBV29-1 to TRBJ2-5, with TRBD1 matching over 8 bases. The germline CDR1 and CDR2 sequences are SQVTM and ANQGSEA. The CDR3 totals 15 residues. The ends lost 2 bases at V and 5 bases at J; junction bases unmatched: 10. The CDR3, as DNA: TGCAGCGTTGAACATTTCGACAGGGGAGGTGAGACCCAGTACTTC. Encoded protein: CSVEHFDRGGETQYF.

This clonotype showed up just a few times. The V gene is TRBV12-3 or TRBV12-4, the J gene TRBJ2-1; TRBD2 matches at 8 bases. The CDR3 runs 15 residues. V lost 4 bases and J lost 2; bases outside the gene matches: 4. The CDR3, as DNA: TGTGCCAGCAGTTCGGGGGGGCCGGCCTACAATGAGCAGTTCTTC. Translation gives CASSSGGPAYNEQFF.